This T cell receptor beta chain is drawn from a study of tumor and adjacent non-tumor tissue in lung cancer. In the study overall: On average, productive TCRbeta reads reached around 4 million per sample. Study observations and caveats: Patients with more diverse tumor TCRs had worse survival. Significantly higher TCR diversity was found in tumor than normal lung.

TCRbeta libraries were built with three rounds of nested PCR, modified from ARM-PCR. TCRdb reanalysed the multiplex PCR reads using MiXCR and keeps one entry per CDR3 protein. Among tens of thousands of distinct CDR3 sequences listed, more than 55% were seen once. No cell sorting was done before RNA was extracted from the tissue. Distant lung tissue was collected more than 3 cm away from the tumor edge. Chemotherapy-naive patients with new lung cancer underwent thoracic surgery in China, August–November 2014. Regarding this clonotype: Antigen specificity is unknown.

Looked up from germline, CDR1 is SGHAT and CDR2 is FQNNGV. CDR3 length: 15 amino acids. V trimming: 10 bases; J trimming: 4 bases; junction bases outside the gene matches: 15. V usage is TRBV11-2 and J usage is TRBJ1-1, with 7 bases matching TRBD1. The source material was distant non-tumor lung tissue. The TCR comes from a man aged 65-85 years with non-small cell lung cancer. The CDR3 protein is CANKRKATGTTEAFF. For the CDR3, the DNA is TGTGCCAACAAACGAAAAGCGACAGGGACCACTGAAGCTTTCTTT.